These 18 T cell receptor beta chains came from one sample sequenced in a study of OX40 agonist ivuxolimab in advanced cancers. Some clones are missing from TCRdb's copy, which holds only in-frame ones; the method was immunoSEQ multiplex PCR. The sample comprises 74,000 or so clones, just over 90% of which are singletons, and 13% to 15% rests with the top ten. Sequencing used CD4+ or CD8+ T cells sorted from blood, obtained in a trial of the OX40 agonist ivuxolimab. Receptors were obtained from an adult with an advanced solid tumor such as melanoma, head and neck, liver or kidney cancer.

Notes on this clone: One end of the junction does not line up with germline, which may come from a read error. In DNA form, the CDR3 reads TGTGCCAGCAGCTTAGCGGGGGGCCCGTCCTACGGGCAGTACTTC. Translation gives CASSLAGGPSYGQYF. The V and J genes are TRBV7-2 and TRBJ2-7, with D perhaps given as TRBD1 or TRBD2 (6 bases each). The CDR3 has 15 residues. CDR1 is SGHTA, CDR2 FQGNSA, per germline.

The gene calls are TRBV2 and TRBJ1-2; D remains ambiguous. The CDR3 is 12 amino acids. Trimming removed 7 bases from V and 6 bases from J, with 12 bases in between. The V gene's germline CDR1 is SNHLY and CDR2 FYNNEI. The CDR3 protein is CASMGSRNGYTF. The CDR3 region has the DNA TGTGCCAGCATGGGGAGTCGGAATGGCTACACCTTC.

The V gene is TRBV5-1, the J gene TRBJ1-2; D ambiguous. This CDR3 is 12 amino acids long. Between the trimmed V and J ends, which lost 5 bases and 3 bases, there was a span of 8 bases. Germline CDR1 and CDR2: SGHRS and YFSETQ. In DNA form, the CDR3 reads TGCGCCAGCAGTTACGGGGACTATGGCTACACCTTC. Its translation: CASSYGDYGYTF. The full variable domain, rest sourced from reference TRBV5-1 and TRBJ1-2, is KAGVTQTPRYLIKTRGQQVTLSCSPISGHRSVSWYQQTPGQGLQFLFEYFSETQRNKGNFPGRFSGRQFSNSRSEMNVSTLELGDSALYLCASSYGDYGYTFGSGTRLTVV.

The chain combines TRBV7-8 with TRBJ2-1, with 9 bases lining up with TRBD1. From germline, CDR1 is SGHVS and CDR2 FQNEAQ. There are 18 residues in the CDR3. Trimming at V came to 3 bases and at J to 4 bases, leaving 13 bases not matched to a gene. The CDR3 DNA is TGTGCCAGCAGCTTCCGGGACAGGGACCGTCCTATATACAATGAGCAGTTCTTC. Translating gives CASSFRDRDRPIYNEQFF.

The V gene is TRBV4-3, the J gene TRBJ1-4, with TRBD1 matching over 7 bases. The CDR3 runs 15 residues. V shed 5 bases, J shed 7 bases, and the junction held 10 bases outside the gene matches. CDR1 and CDR2 (germline): LGHNA, YSLEER. In nucleotides, the CDR3 is TGCGCCAGCAGCTACGGATCAGGGGGGAGTGAAAAACTGTTTTTT. Its translation: CASSYGSGGSEKLFF.

The chain combines TRBV9 with TRBJ2-6; D remains ambiguous. Deletions cut 4 bases from V and 0 bases from J, with 5 bases between. This CDR3 has 14 amino acids. CDR1 is SGDLS and CDR2 is YYNGEE in the germline V gene. CDR3 nucleotide sequence: TGTGCCAGCAGCCCGAGCTCTGGGGCCAACGTCCTGACTTTC. This translates into CASSPSSGANVLTF.

The chain employs TRBV5-5 and TRBJ2-3, with no clear D. The germline gives CDR1 SGHKS, CDR2 YYEKEE (reference sequence). CDR3 length: 13 amino acids. Trimming pared 1 base from V and 4 bases from J, leaving 7 bases between. The CDR3, as DNA: TGTGCCAGCAGCTTGCTGCCGCCAGATACGCAGTATTTT. It translates to CASSLLPPDTQYF.

The genes are TRBV4-3 and TRBJ2-7, with D perhaps TRBD2 (6 bases). The CDR3 runs 16 residues. Between the trimmed V and J ends, which lost 0 bases and 1 base, there was a span of 13 bases. Germline values: CDR1 LGHNA, CDR2 YSLEER. The CDR3, as DNA: TGCGCCAGCAGCCAAGATCGCAGCGGGCCATCCTACGAGCAGTACTTC. Its protein is CASSQDRSGPSYEQYF.

This clone was recorded once. This chain connects TRBV5-6 to TRBJ1-1, with 7 bases that match TRBD1. Trimming took 2 bases from V and 12 from J; bases not matched to a gene: 7. The length of the CDR3 is 12 residues. Germline CDR1 and CDR2: SGHDT and YYEEEE. CDR3 DNA: TGTGCCAGCAGCTTCAACGACAGGGAAACTTTCTTT. This translates into CASSFNDRETFF.

This sequence joins TRBV10-2 and TRBJ2-1; no definite D call. Trimming took off 2 bases at V and 6 bases at J, with 2 bases between the two ends. The length of the CDR3 is 11 residues. Germline assignment: CDR1 WSHSY and CDR2 SAAADI. CDR3 coding DNA: TGCGCCAGCAGTGAGGGCAATGAGCAGTTCTTC. Its protein product is CASSEGNEQFF.

The chain is built from TRBV4-1 and TRBJ2-7, with D perhaps TRBD2 (6 bases). This CDR3 has 14 amino acids. CDR1 is MGHRA, CDR2 YSYEKL, per germline. V shed 2 bases and J shed 5 bases, with 13 bases lying between them. Here the CDR3 reads CASSQNSGANEQYF. The CDR3 DNA reads TGCGCCAGCAGCCAAAATAGCGGAGCTAACGAGCAGTACTTC.

CDR3 region: CASCGWNTEAFF. The CDR3 coding sequence is TGTGCCAGCTGCGGGTGGAACACTGAAGCTTTCTTT. J is TRBJ1-1 and V is TRBV6-5, with D uncertain. The CDR3 runs 12 residues. Germline CDR1 and CDR2: MNHEY and SVGAGI. Trimming left V 8 bases short and J 1 base short, with 8 bases between.

This chain uses TRBV7-9 with TRBJ2-3; D uncertain. The germline gives CDR1 SEHNR, CDR2 FQNEAQ (reference sequence). V shed 2 bases and J shed 3 bases, with 0 bases lying between them. The CDR3 consists of 11 residues. CDR3 loop: CASSLTDTQYF. The CDR3 nucleotides are TGTGCCAGCAGCTTAACAGATACGCAGTATTTT.

The chain links TRBV29-1 to TRBJ1-2, with 7 bases fitting TRBD1. J lost 3 bases, V lost 4 bases, and 11 bases had no gene match. The germline gives CDR1 SQVTM, CDR2 ANQGSEA. The CDR3 loop spans 15 amino acids. CDR3 bases: TGCAGCGTTGGACAGGGAAAACAGCTAGACTATGGCTACACCTTC. It yields the protein CSVGQGKQLDYGYTF.

CDR3 coding DNA: TGTGCCAGCAGCGTGGGAGTCGGGGATCAGCCCCAGCATTTT. Translating it yields CASSVGVGDQPQHF. The V gene is TRBV5-4, the J gene TRBJ1-5; D gene uncertain. Trimming pared 4 bases from V and 5 bases from J, leaving 13 bases between. The CDR3 extends over 14 amino acids. Germline V CDR1 and CDR2: SGHNT, YYREEE (reference sequence).

The chain uses TRBV29-1 and TRBJ2-3; unclear D gene. The ends were cut back, 6 bases at V and 6 bases at J, with 7 bases in the middle. The V gene's germline CDR1 is SQVTM and CDR2 ANQGSEA. This CDR3 is 10 amino acids long. Here the CDR3 DNA reads TGCAGCGTCCAAGGGGATACGCAGTATTTT. Its translation is CSVQGDTQYF.

The chain links TRBV6-5 to TRBJ2-7; D ambiguous. The CDR3 runs to 14 residues. The germline V gene encodes CDR1 MNHEY and CDR2 SVGAGI. Trimming cost V 0 bases and J 2 bases, with 8 bases left between them. CDR3 in DNA: TGTGCCAGCAGTTACTCGTCAGGAACCTACGAGCAGTACTTC. It translates to CASSYSSGTYEQYF.

The V gene is TRBV7-6, the J gene TRBJ2-7; no definite D call. The germline V gene encodes CDR1 SGHVS and CDR2 FNYEAQ. CDR3 size: 16 residues. V lost 5 bases and J 0 bases, leaving 17 bases between the germline ends. Here the CDR3 reads CASSHLPQEASYEQYF. The CDR3 DNA follows: TGTGCCAGCAGCCACTTGCCGCAAGAGGCCTCCTACGAGCAGTACTTC. Supplemented by reference TRBV7-6 and TRBJ2-7, the full variable domain reads GAGVSQSPRYKVTKRGQDVALRCDPISGHVSLYWYRQALGQGPEFLTYFNYEAQQDKSGLPNDRFSAERPEGSISTLTIQRTEQRDSAMYRCASSHLPQEASYEQYFGPGTRLTVT.